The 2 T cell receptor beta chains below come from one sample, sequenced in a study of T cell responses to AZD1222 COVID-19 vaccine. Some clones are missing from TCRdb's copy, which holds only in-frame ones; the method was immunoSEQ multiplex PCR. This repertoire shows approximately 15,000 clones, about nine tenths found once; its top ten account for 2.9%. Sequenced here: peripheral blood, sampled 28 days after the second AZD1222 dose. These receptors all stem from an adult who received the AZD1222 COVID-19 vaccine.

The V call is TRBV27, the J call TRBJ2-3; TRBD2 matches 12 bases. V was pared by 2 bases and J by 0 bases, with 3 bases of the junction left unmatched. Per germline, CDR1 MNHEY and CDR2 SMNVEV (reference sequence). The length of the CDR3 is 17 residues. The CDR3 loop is CASSLTSGGISTDTQYF. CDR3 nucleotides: TGTGCCAGCAGTTTAACTAGCGGGGGGATTAGCACAGATACGCAGTATTTT.

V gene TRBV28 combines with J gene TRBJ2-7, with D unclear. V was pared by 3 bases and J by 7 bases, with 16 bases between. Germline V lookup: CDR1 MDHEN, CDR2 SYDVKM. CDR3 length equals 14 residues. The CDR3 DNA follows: TGTGCCAGCAGTTTTATGGCCGCGCTGGGGGAGCAGTACTTC. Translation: CASSFMAALGEQYF.